Below, one T cell receptor (beta chain) is given with its context. The data were obtained in a study of blood T cells in healthy people across ages. Between the trimmed V and J ends, which lost 5 bases and 4 bases, there was a span of 20 bases. There are 16 residues in the CDR3. The germline CDR1 and CDR2 sequences are SGHTA and FQGNSA. A second 7 to 11 cycle PCR used barcoded and J-beta primers. TCRdb itself ran the 5' RACE reads through MiXCR, one entry per CDR3 protein. The table includes 1.5 million to 2 million distinct CDR3 sequences, approximately 50% detected once. The material sequenced was blood. The chain joins TRBV7-2 to TRBJ1-2, with D unresolved. The sequence was obtained from a woman in her forties in good health. CDR3 in amino acids: CASSPSLGQTSYGYTF. In nucleotides, the CDR3 is TGTGCCAGCAGCCCATCTTTGGGCCAGACGAGCTATGGCTACACCTTC.